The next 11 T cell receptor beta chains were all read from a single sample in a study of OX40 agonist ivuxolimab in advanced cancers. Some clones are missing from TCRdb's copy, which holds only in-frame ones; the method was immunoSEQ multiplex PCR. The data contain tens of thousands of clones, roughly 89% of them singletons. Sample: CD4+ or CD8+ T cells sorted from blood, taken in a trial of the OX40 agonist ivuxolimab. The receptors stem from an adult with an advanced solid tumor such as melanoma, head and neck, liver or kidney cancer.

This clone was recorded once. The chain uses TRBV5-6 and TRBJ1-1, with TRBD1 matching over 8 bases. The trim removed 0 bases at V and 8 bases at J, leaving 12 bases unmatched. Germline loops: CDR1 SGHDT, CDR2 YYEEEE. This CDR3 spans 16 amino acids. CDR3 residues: CASSLVGQGRAKEAFF. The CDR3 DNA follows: TGTGCCAGCAGCTTGGTCGGACAGGGAAGGGCAAAAGAAGCTTTCTTT.

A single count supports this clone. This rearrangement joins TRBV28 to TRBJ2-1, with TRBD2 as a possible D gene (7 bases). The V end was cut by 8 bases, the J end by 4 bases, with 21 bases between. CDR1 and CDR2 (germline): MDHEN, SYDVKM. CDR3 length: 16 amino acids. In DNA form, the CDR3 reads TGTGCCAGCCTTCCTCGAGGGGGGGCTATTTACAATGAGCAGTTCTTC. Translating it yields CASLPRGGAIYNEQFF.

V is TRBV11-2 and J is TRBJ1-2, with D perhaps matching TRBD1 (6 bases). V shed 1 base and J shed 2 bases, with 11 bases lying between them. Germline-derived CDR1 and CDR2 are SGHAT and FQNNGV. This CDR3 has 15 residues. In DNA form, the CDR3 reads TGTGCCAGCAGCTTAGCCCAGGGGCCCAACTATGGCTACACCTTC. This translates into CASSLAQGPNYGYTF.

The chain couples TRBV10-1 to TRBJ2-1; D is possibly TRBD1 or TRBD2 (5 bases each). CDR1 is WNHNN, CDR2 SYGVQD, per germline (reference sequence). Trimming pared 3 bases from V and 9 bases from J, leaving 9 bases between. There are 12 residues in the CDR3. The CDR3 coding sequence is TGCGCCAGCAGTGATCCGGGGACTGAGCAGTTCTTC. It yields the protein CASSDPGTEQFF.

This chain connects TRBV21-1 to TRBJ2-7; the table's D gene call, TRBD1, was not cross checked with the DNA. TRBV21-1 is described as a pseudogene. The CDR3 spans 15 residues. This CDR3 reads CASSKGQGCSYEQYF. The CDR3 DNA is TGTGCCAGCAGCAAAGGGCAGGGATGCTCCTACGAGCAGTACTTC.

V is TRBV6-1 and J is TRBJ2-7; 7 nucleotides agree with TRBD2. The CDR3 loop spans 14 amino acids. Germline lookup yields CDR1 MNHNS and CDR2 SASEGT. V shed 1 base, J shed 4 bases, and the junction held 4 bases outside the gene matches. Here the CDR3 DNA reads TGTGCCAGCAGTGAAGGGGGGAGGGAGTACGAGCAGTACTTC. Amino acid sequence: CASSEGGREYEQYF.

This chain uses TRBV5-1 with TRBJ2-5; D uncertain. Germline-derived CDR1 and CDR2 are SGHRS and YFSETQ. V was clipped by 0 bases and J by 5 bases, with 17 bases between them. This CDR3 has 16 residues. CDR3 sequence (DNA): TGCGCCAGCAGCTTGGCTCACGGGTTTGGGCGGGAGACCCAGTACTTC. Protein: CASSLAHGFGRETQYF.

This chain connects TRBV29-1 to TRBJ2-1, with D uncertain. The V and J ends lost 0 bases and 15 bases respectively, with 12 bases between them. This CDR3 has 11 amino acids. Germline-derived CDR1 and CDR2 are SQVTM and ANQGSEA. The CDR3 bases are TGCAGCGTTGAAGATTCGGCTAAAACGTTCTTC. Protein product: CSVEDSAKTFF.

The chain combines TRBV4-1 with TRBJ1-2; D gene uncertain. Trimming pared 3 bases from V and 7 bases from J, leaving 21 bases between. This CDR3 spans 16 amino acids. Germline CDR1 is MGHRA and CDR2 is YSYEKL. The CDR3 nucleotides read TGCGCCAGCAGCCAGACCCAGGACCGTGATCGTTTTGGCTACACCTTC. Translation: CASSQTQDRDRFGYTF.

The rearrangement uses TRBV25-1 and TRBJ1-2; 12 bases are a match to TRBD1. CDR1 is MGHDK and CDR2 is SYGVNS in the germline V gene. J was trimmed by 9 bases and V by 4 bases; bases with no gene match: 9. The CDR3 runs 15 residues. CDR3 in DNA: TGTGCCAGCAGTGTAATGGGGACAGGGGGCTCGTGCTACACCTTC. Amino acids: CASSVMGTGGSCYTF.

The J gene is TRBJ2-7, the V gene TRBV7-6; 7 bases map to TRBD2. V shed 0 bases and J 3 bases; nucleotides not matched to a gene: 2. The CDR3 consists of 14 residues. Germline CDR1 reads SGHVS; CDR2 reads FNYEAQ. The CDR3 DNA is TGTGCCAGCAGCTTAGCATCTAGCGGCTACGAGCAGTACTTC. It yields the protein CASSLASSGYEQYF.